These T cell receptor beta chains were read from a single sample in a study of shared clonotypes between healthy human individuals. The assay was immunoSEQ multiplex PCR, and TCRdb's table has in-frame clones only and misses some. This table holds about 2.4 million clones, approximately 93% found once. The sample was naive CD4+ T cells from PBMCs. Receptors originate from a man in his late teens or twenties in good health. Some clones in this sample may be carry-over from other donors' samples. The CDR3 runs from the conserved cysteine through the conserved F or W. D genes are given only for firm matches. Clone size, where shown, is once, few, many, or a class for clones that have expanded.

abundance: -
v_gene: TRBV4-1
j_gene: TRBJ2-3
d_gene: TRBD2
CDR3aa: CASSQGRLAGVATDTQYF
CDR3nt: TGCGCCAGCAGCCAAGGCCGACTAGCGGGAGTCGCTACAGATACGCAGTATTTT

abundance: -
v_gene: TRBV2
j_gene: TRBJ2-5
d_gene: -
CDR3aa: CASSGLDRTRETQYF
CDR3nt: TGTGCCAGCAGCGGCCTAGACAGGACCAGGGAGACCCAGTACTTC

abundance: -
v_gene: TRBV2
j_gene: TRBJ2-5
d_gene: -
CDR3aa: CASIGYVGVSKTQYF
CDR3nt: TGTGCCAGCATCGGTTACGTAGGGGTCTCAAAGACCCAGTACTTC

abundance: -
v_gene: TRBV7-3
j_gene: TRBJ1-1
d_gene: -
CDR3aa: CASSLNAGVNTEAFF
CDR3nt: TGTGCCAGCAGCTTAAATGCTGGGGTGAACACTGAAGCTTTCTTT

abundance: few
v_gene: TRBV19
j_gene: TRBJ1-1
d_gene: -
CDR3aa: CASTSRGAQNTEAFF
CDR3nt: TGTGCCAGCACATCGCGGGGGGCCCAGAACACTGAAGCTTTCTTT

abundance: -
v_gene: TRBV5-5
j_gene: TRBJ2-2
d_gene: -
CDR3aa: CASSLGDRGELFF
CDR3nt: TGTGCCAGCAGCTTGGGCGACCGGGGGGAGCTGTTTTTT

abundance: -
v_gene: TRBV5-1
j_gene: TRBJ2-7
d_gene: TRBD1
CDR3aa: CASGPGTGDYEQYF
CDR3nt: TGCGCCAGCGGTCCCGGGACAGGGGACTACGAGCAGTACTTC

abundance: -
v_gene: TRBV2
j_gene: TRBJ2-2
d_gene: -
CDR3aa: CASMGTANTGELFF
CDR3nt: TGTGCCAGCATGGGGACTGCGAACACCGGGGAGCTGTTTTTT

abundance: -
v_gene: TRBV19
j_gene: TRBJ2-7
d_gene: TRBD1
CDR3aa: CASGRQGALSYEQYF
CDR3nt: TGTGCCAGTGGTCGACAGGGGGCTTTATCCTACGAGCAGTACTTC

abundance: -
v_gene: TRBV29-1
j_gene: TRBJ1-1
d_gene: TRBD1
CDR3aa: CSVEAPRQGSTEAFF
CDR3nt: TGCAGCGTTGAAGCGCCGAGACAGGGCAGCACTGAAGCTTTCTTT

abundance: -
v_gene: TRBV5-1
j_gene: TRBJ2-3
d_gene: -
CDR3aa: CASSPRRGGTDTQYF
CDR3nt: TGCGCCAGCAGCCCCCGTCGAGGGGGCACAGATACGCAGTATTTT

abundance: -
v_gene: TRBV7-3
j_gene: TRBJ1-2
d_gene: -
CDR3aa: CASSTGGFSMAGYTF
CDR3nt: TGTGCCAGCAGCACCGGGGGATTCTCTATGGCTGGCTACACCTTC

abundance: -
v_gene: TRBV19
j_gene: TRBJ1-2
d_gene: -
CDR3aa: CASSIVDRSYTF
CDR3nt: TGTGCCAGTAGTATAGTGGACCGGTCGTACACCTTC

abundance: -
v_gene: TRBV9
j_gene: TRBJ2-3
d_gene: TRBD2
CDR3aa: CASSVGIAGRSTDTQYF
CDR3nt: TGTGCCAGCAGCGTAGGCATAGCGGGAAGGAGCACAGATACGCAGTATTTT

abundance: -
v_gene: TRBV9
j_gene: TRBJ2-1
d_gene: TRBD2
CDR3aa: CASSVAPRTSGSSNEQFF
CDR3nt: TGTGCCAGCAGCGTAGCCCCTCGGACTAGCGGGAGTAGTAATGAGCAGTTCTTC

abundance: -
v_gene: TRBV28
j_gene: TRBJ1-2
d_gene: -
CDR3aa: CASSLPGHIYGYTF
CDR3nt: TGTGCCAGCAGTTTACCGGGACACATTTATGGCTACACCTTC

abundance: -
v_gene: TRBV7-7
j_gene: TRBJ2-1
d_gene: -
CDR3aa: CASSPGQTSYNEQFF
CDR3nt: TGTGCCAGCAGCCCCGGACAGACCTCCTACAATGAGCAGTTCTTC

abundance: -
v_gene: TRBV7-3
j_gene: TRBJ1-2
d_gene: TRBD1
CDR3aa: CASSHPGTGMIGYTF
CDR3nt: TGTGCCAGCAGCCATCCCGGGACAGGGATGATTGGCTACACCTTC

abundance: -
v_gene: TRBV29-1
j_gene: TRBJ1-2
d_gene: -
CDR3aa: CSVRGGHGLAYGYTF
CDR3nt: TGCAGCGTCCGCGGGGGACACGGGTTAGCCTATGGCTACACCTTC

abundance: once
v_gene: TRBV6-5
j_gene: TRBJ2-3
d_gene: -
CDR3aa: CASSRSRQAGTQYF
CDR3nt: TGTGCCAGCAGTCGAAGCAGACAAGCCGGTACGCAGTATTTT

abundance: -
v_gene: TRBV6-1
j_gene: TRBJ2-3
d_gene: -
CDR3aa: CASSEGRIRASSYTDTQYF
CDR3nt: TGTGCCAGCAGTGAAGGACGGATCAGGGCTAGTTCGTACACAGATACGCAGTATTTT

abundance: -
v_gene: TRBV5-6
j_gene: TRBJ1-1
d_gene: -
CDR3aa: CASSVRQHTEAFF
CDR3nt: TGTGCCAGCAGCGTCCGACAGCACACTGAAGCTTTCTTT

abundance: -
v_gene: TRBV5-1
j_gene: TRBJ1-2
d_gene: -
CDR3aa: CASSDPRGVNYGYTF
CDR3nt: TGCGCCAGCAGCGATCCTAGAGGGGTTAACTATGGCTACACCTTC

abundance: -
v_gene: TRBV7-3
j_gene: TRBJ2-3
d_gene: TRBD2
CDR3aa: CASSPVTSGRDTQYF
CDR3nt: TGTGCCAGCAGCCCGGTGACTAGCGGCAGAGATACGCAGTATTTT

abundance: -
v_gene: TRBV5-1
j_gene: TRBJ2-7
d_gene: -
CDR3aa: CASSLDPRSYEQYF
CDR3nt: TGCGCCAGCAGCTTGGATCCCAGATCCTACGAGCAGTACTTC

abundance: -
v_gene: TRBV5-8
j_gene: TRBJ1-5
d_gene: -
CDR3aa: CASSLDRPGNQPQHF
CDR3nt: TGTGCCAGCAGCTTGGACCGACCAGGGAACCAGCCCCAGCATTTT

abundance: -
v_gene: TRBV5-1
j_gene: TRBJ2-1
d_gene: -
CDR3aa: CASSLEGPYNEQFF
CDR3nt: TGCGCCAGCAGCTTGGAAGGGCCCTACAATGAGCAGTTCTTC

abundance: -
v_gene: TRBV4-2
j_gene: TRBJ1-5
d_gene: -
CDR3aa: CASSLRDGYSNQPQHF
CDR3nt: TGTGCCAGCAGCCTTAGGGACGGCTATAGCAATCAGCCCCAGCATTTT

abundance: -
v_gene: TRBV28
j_gene: TRBJ1-2
d_gene: TRBD1
CDR3aa: CASIPGGQTLWNGYTF
CDR3nt: TGTGCCAGCATTCCTGGGGGACAGACCCTTTGGAATGGCTACACCTTC

abundance: -
v_gene: TRBV18
j_gene: TRBJ2-7
d_gene: -
CDR3aa: CASSPPGRDPYEQYF
CDR3nt: TGTGCCAGCTCACCACCGGGCAGGGACCCCTACGAGCAGTACTTC

abundance: -
v_gene: TRBV18
j_gene: TRBJ1-2
d_gene: -
CDR3aa: CASSPRNIDRWDYGYTF
CDR3nt: TGTGCCAGCTCACCTCGAAACATAGACAGGTGGGACTATGGCTACACCTTC

abundance: -
v_gene: TRBV28
j_gene: TRBJ2-5
d_gene: TRBD2
CDR3aa: CASSRKAGGSETQYF
CDR3nt: TGTGCCAGCAGTAGAAAAGCGGGAGGCTCAGAGACCCAGTACTTC

abundance: -
v_gene: TRBV25-1
j_gene: TRBJ2-1
d_gene: TRBD2
CDR3aa: CASMSGSSYNEQFF
CDR3nt: TGTGCCAGTATGAGCGGGAGCTCCTACAATGAGCAGTTCTTC

abundance: -
v_gene: TRBV28
j_gene: TRBJ2-5
d_gene: TRBD1
CDR3aa: CASSLARGETQYF
CDR3nt: TGTGCCAGCAGTTTAGCCAGGGGGGAGACCCAGTACTTC

abundance: -
v_gene: TRBV18
j_gene: TRBJ2-2
d_gene: -
CDR3aa: CASSRRGQVNTGELFF
CDR3nt: TGTGCCAGCTCTCGCCGTGGGCAGGTGAACACCGGGGAGCTGTTTTTT

abundance: -
v_gene: TRBV5-1
j_gene: TRBJ1-2
d_gene: TRBD1
CDR3aa: CASSLVAGQGMIDTF
CDR3nt: TGCGCCAGCAGCTTGGTGGCCGGACAGGGTATGATAGACACCTTC

abundance: -
v_gene: TRBV7-2
j_gene: TRBJ2-7
d_gene: -
CDR3aa: CASSGKSGSSYEQYF
CDR3nt: TGTGCCAGCAGCGGAAAATCAGGGAGCTCCTACGAGCAGTACTTC

abundance: -
v_gene: TRBV28
j_gene: TRBJ1-1
d_gene: -
CDR3aa: CASSLRRRGEAFF
CDR3nt: TGTGCCAGCAGTTTACGGCGGAGGGGGGAAGCTTTCTTT

abundance: -
v_gene: TRBV4-2
j_gene: TRBJ1-3
d_gene: -
CDR3aa: CASSQPTDTGNTIYF
CDR3nt: TGTGCCAGCAGCCAACCAACCGACACGGGAAACACCATATATTTT

abundance: -
v_gene: TRBV5-1
j_gene: TRBJ2-7
d_gene: TRBD1
CDR3aa: CASSQIRPGQGAREQYF
CDR3nt: TGCGCCAGCAGCCAGATAAGGCCGGGACAGGGGGCGAGGGAGCAGTACTTC

abundance: few
v_gene: TRBV5-1
j_gene: TRBJ1-1
d_gene: -
CDR3aa: CASSLGDAEAFF
CDR3nt: TGCGCCAGCAGCTTGGGTGACGCTGAAGCTTTCTTT

abundance: -
v_gene: TRBV9
j_gene: TRBJ2-1
d_gene: TRBD1
CDR3aa: CASSPWGTGVGNEQFF
CDR3nt: TGTGCCAGCAGCCCGTGGGGGACAGGGGTGGGCAATGAGCAGTTCTTC

abundance: -
v_gene: TRBV10-2
j_gene: TRBJ2-4
d_gene: -
CDR3aa: CASSHFGGLAKNIQYF
CDR3nt: TGCGCCAGCAGTCACTTCGGGGGCCTAGCCAAAAACATTCAGTACTTC

abundance: -
v_gene: TRBV19
j_gene: TRBJ1-5
d_gene: TRBD1
CDR3aa: CASSATGAGQPQHF
CDR3nt: TGTGCCAGTAGTGCCACAGGGGCGGGGCAGCCCCAGCATTTT

abundance: -
v_gene: TRBV18
j_gene: TRBJ2-2
d_gene: -
CDR3aa: CASSPPSVTGELFF
CDR3nt: TGTGCCAGCTCACCACCCTCCGTCACCGGGGAGCTGTTTTTT

abundance: -
v_gene: TRBV7-3
j_gene: TRBJ2-3
d_gene: TRBD2
CDR3aa: CASSSLTSGGTDTQYF
CDR3nt: TGTGCCAGCAGCTCTTTAACTAGCGGGGGAACAGATACGCAGTATTTT

abundance: -
v_gene: TRBV19
j_gene: TRBJ2-2
d_gene: TRBD2
CDR3aa: CASSAGAGGPSWATGELFF
CDR3nt: TGTGCCAGCAGTGCCGGTGCGGGAGGGCCTTCCTGGGCTACCGGGGAGCTGTTTTTT

abundance: -
v_gene: TRBV28
j_gene: TRBJ1-2
d_gene: -
CDR3aa: CASSRRQLRGGGYTF
CDR3nt: TGTGCCAGCAGCCGCAGACAGCTCAGAGGGGGTGGCTACACCTTC

abundance: once
v_gene: TRBV7-6
j_gene: TRBJ2-1
d_gene: -
CDR3aa: CASSQVQVNEQFF
CDR3nt: TGTGCCAGCAGCCAAGTTCAAGTCAATGAGCAGTTCTTC

abundance: -
v_gene: TRBV7-9
j_gene: TRBJ2-1
d_gene: -
CDR3aa: CASSDSGYGEQFF
CDR3nt: TGTGCCAGCAGCGACTCGGGATACGGTGAGCAGTTCTTC

abundance: -
v_gene: TRBV5-1
j_gene: TRBJ2-7
d_gene: TRBD2
CDR3aa: CASSSTASGRAAEQYF
CDR3nt: TGCGCCAGCAGCTCCACCGCGAGCGGGAGGGCCGCCGAGCAGTACTTC

abundance: -
v_gene: TRBV14
j_gene: TRBJ2-7
d_gene: TRBD1
CDR3aa: CASSRLQGGSYEQYF
CDR3nt: TGTGCCAGCAGCCGCCTACAGGGGGGCTCCTACGAGCAGTACTTC